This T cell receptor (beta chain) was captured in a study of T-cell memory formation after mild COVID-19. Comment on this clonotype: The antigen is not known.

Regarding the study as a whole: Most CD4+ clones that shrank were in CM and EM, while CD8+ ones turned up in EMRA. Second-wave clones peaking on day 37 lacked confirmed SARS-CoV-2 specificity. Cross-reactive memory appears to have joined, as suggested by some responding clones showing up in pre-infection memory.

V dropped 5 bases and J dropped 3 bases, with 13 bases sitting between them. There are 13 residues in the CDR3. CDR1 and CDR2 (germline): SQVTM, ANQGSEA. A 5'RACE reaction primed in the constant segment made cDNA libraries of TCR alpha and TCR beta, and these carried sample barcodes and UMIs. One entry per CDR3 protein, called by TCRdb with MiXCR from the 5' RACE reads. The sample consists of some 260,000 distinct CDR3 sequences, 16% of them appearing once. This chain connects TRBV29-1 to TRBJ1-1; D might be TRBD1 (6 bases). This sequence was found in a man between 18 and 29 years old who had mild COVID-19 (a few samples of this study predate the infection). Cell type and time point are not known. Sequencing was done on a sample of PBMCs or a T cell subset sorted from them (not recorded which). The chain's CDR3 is CSVIWGRYTEAFF. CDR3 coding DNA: TGCAGCGTTATCTGGGGGCGATACACTGAAGCTTTCTTT.